This TCR beta chain was obtained from a study of beta chain features in type 1 diabetes. Regarding this clone: The antigen is unknown.

The study, taken as a whole, reports: HLA influence on TCRB rearrangement stayed unresolved here.

CDR3 length equals 15 residues. Trimming left V 7 bases short and J 4 bases short, with 16 bases between. CDR1 is SNHLY and CDR2 is FYNNEI in the germline V gene. The isolated RNA, all of it, was reverse transcribed, so expressed TCRB transcripts were what got sequenced. Mean read depth for naive, central memory and regulatory T cell samples was around 3.5 million reads. TCRdb keeps only in-frame clones here, not all; method: immunoSEQ multiplex PCR. The sample lists almost 350,000 clones, less than 10% occurring once. Sequencing was performed on central memory CD4+ T cells from blood. This rearrangement joins TRBV2 to TRBJ2-2, with D maybe TRBD2 (6 bases). The receptor's source is a woman aged 18 to 35 in good health. The CDR3 DNA reads as TGTGCCAGCACCCGACGCGGGACGTCCACCGGGGAGCTGTTTTTT. This gives the protein CASTRRGTSTGELFF.